This TCR beta chain derives from a study of early T cells in non-severe SARS-CoV-2 infection. The TCR library protocol was used to attach unique molecular identifiers. These identifiers were attached to individual cDNA molecules. Each CDR3 protein gets one entry after TCRdb re-called the 5' RACE reads with MiXCR. The sample shows about 50,000 distinct CDR3 sequences, about 9.3% of them seen only once. Study outcomes and limitations: Missing private and CD4 specificities, VDJdb matching favored anti-spike CD8 responses.

Remarks on this clonotype: Its antigen is unknown.

Germline-derived CDR1 and CDR2 are SQVTM and ANQGSEA. CDR3 length equals 12 residues. V gave up 8 bases and J gave up 8 bases; unmatched junction bases: 5. Input material: whole blood. The receptor's source is an adult who was a healthcare worker with PCR-confirmed SARS-CoV-2 infection or an uninfected control (not recorded which). The rearrangement joins TRBV29-1 to TRBJ1-4, with 10 bases fitting TRBD1. CDR3 bases: TGCAGCCACGGGACAGGGGACGAAAAACTGTTTTTT. Translated: CSHGTGDEKLFF.